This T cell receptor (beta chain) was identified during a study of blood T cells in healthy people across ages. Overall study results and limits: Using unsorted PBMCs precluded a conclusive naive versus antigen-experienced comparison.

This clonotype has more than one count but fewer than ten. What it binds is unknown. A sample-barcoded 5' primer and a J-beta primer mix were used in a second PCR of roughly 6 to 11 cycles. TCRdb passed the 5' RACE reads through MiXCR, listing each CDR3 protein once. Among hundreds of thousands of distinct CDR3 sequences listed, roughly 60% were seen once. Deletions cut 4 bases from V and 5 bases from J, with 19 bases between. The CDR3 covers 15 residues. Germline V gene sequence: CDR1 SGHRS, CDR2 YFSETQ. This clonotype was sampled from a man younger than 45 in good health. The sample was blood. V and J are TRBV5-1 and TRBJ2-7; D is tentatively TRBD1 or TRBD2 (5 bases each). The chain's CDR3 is CASSPSGAGLHEQYF. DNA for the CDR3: TGCGCCAGCAGCCCGTCCGGGGCAGGGCTCCACGAGCAGTACTTC.